A selection of T cell receptor beta chains follows, all from one sample in a study of T cell responses to AZD1222 COVID-19 vaccine. Using immunoSEQ multiplex PCR, the repertoire was profiled, and TCRdb retains in-frame clones only, with some absent. This sample has 45,000 to 65,000 clones, with approximately 89% found just once. This specimen was peripheral blood, taken on day 0 of AZD1222 vaccination. These receptors were collected from an adult in good health. Both conserved end residues are part of each CDR3. The D gene is left open where the match is weak. Clone sizes are given selectively: once, few, many, or a class where the clone is expanded.

J,size,D,V,CDR3,DNA
TRBJ2-7,.,TRBD1,TRBV6-5,CASSQTGNPSYEQYF,TGTGCCAGCAGTCAGACAGGGAACCCCTCCTACGAGCAGTACTTC
TRBJ2-7,.,TRBD1,TRBV7-9,CASSRQGQVKGEQYF,TGTGCCAGCAGCCGACAGGGGCAGGTGAAGGGCGAGCAGTACTTC
TRBJ1-2,.,.,TRBV4-1,CASSQPVTSNYGYTF,TGCGCCAGCAGCCAGCCTGTGACCTCTAACTATGGCTACACCTTC
TRBJ1-5,.,.,TRBV3-1/TRBV3-2,CASSPNHNSNQPQHF,TGTGCCAGCAGCCCAAATCACAATAGCAATCAGCCCCAGCATTTT
TRBJ1-3,once,TRBD1,TRBV5-8,CASSTTGVPGNTIYF,TGTGCCAGCAGCACCACAGGGGTCCCTGGAAACACCATATATTTT
TRBJ1-2,.,.,TRBV6-5,CASSYGYGYTF,TGTGCCAGCAGTTACGGCTATGGCTACACCTTC
TRBJ2-3,.,TRBD1,TRBV7-6,CASSLQGESTDTQYF,TGTGCCAGCAGCTTGCAGGGGGAGAGCACAGATACGCAGTATTTT
TRBJ1-6,.,.,TRBV27,CASSLNRAYNSPLHF,TGTGCCAGCAGTTTAAACAGGGCATATAATTCACCCCTCCACTTT
TRBJ1-3,once,.,TRBV3-1/TRBV3-2,CASSQGGGINTIYF,TGTGCCAGCAGCCAAGGGGGGGGGATCAACACCATATATTTT
TRBJ1-5,.,.,TRBV27,CASSPSVLRVVGNQPQHF,TGTGCCAGCAGTCCTTCGGTTTTGAGGGTTGTGGGCAATCAGCCCCAGCATTTT
TRBJ2-2,.,TRBD2,TRBV11-2,CASSLRRLAGGAGELFF,TGTGCCAGCAGCTTACGTAGACTAGCGGGAGGAGCCGGGGAGCTGTTTTTT
TRBJ1-1,.,TRBD1,TRBV24-1,CATSDLDRDREGNTEAFF,TGTGCCACCAGTGACCTTGACCGGGACAGGGAGGGGAACACTGAAGCTTTCTTT
TRBJ1-1,.,TRBD1,TRBV19,CASSIIGTGDETEAFF,TGTGCCAGTAGTATTATTGGGACAGGGGATGAGACTGAAGCTTTCTTT
TRBJ1-1,.,.,TRBV5-5,CASSGGRPNTEAFF,TGTGCCAGCAGCGGGGGACGCCCGAACACTGAAGCTTTCTTT
TRBJ2-5,.,.,TRBV5-1,CASRRTTGVQETQYF,TGCGCCAGCAGGCGTACCACAGGCGTTCAAGAGACCCAGTACTTC
TRBJ2-1,.,TRBD2,TRBV11-1,CASSPGTNTYNEQFF,TGTGCCAGCAGCCCCGGGACTAACACCTACAATGAGCAGTTCTTC
TRBJ2-1,.,TRBD2,TRBV7-6,CASSPRTSANEQFF,TGTGCCAGCAGCCCCCGGACTAGCGCCAATGAGCAGTTCTTC
TRBJ2-1,.,TRBD1,TRBV9,CASSVADRLNEQFF,TGTGCCAGCAGCGTAGCGGACAGGCTCAATGAGCAGTTCTTC
TRBJ2-7,.,TRBD2,TRBV20-1,CSASTGLAGGYEQYF,TGCAGTGCTAGTACGGGACTAGCGGGGGGCTACGAGCAGTACTTC
TRBJ1-4,.,.,TRBV18,CASSPRVGDEKLFF,TGTGCCAGCTCACCTCGGGTAGGGGATGAAAAACTGTTTTTT
TRBJ2-1,.,TRBD2,TRBV6-5,CASKASGNNEQFF,TGTGCCAGCAAGGCTAGCGGAAACAATGAGCAGTTCTTC
TRBJ2-1,.,TRBD2,TRBV20-1,CSASGQREAHNEQFF,TGCAGTGCTAGTGGTCAGCGGGAGGCACACAATGAGCAGTTCTTC
TRBJ2-5,.,TRBD1,TRBV6-5,CASSPRGYQETQYF,TGTGCCAGCAGTCCCAGGGGGTACCAAGAGACCCAGTACTTC
TRBJ2-1,.,.,TRBV7-2,CASSLLGDEQFF,TGTGCCAGCAGCTTACTCGGGGATGAGCAGTTCTTC
TRBJ2-7,.,.,TRBV20-1,CSAREDDEQYF,TGCAGTGCTCGAGAGGACGACGAGCAGTACTTC
TRBJ2-3,once,TRBD2,TRBV29-1,CSVPTGLVLPTDTQYF,TGCAGCGTCCCGACCGGACTAGTTTTACCCACAGATACGCAGTATTTT
TRBJ2-1,.,TRBD1,TRBV6-5,CASSLDRGVYNEQFF,TGTGCCAGCAGCCTCGACAGGGGGGTCTACAATGAGCAGTTCTTC
TRBJ1-2,.,.,TRBV29-1,CSVDGGRNYGYTF,TGCAGCGTTGACGGGGGGCGTAACTATGGCTACACCTTC
TRBJ2-5,.,TRBD1,TRBV7-7,CASSSNRGRETQYF,TGTGCCAGCAGCTCAAACAGGGGGAGGGAGACCCAGTACTTC
TRBJ2-3,.,.,TRBV11-3,CASSLDDRFDTQYF,TGTGCCAGCAGCTTAGACGACAGGTTTGATACGCAGTATTTT
TRBJ2-3,.,TRBD1,TRBV24-1,CATSALDRFTDTQYF,TGTGCCACCAGTGCCTTGGACAGGTTCACAGATACGCAGTATTTT
TRBJ2-2,.,.,TRBV12-3/TRBV12-4,CASSSGQHGELFF,TGTGCCAGCAGCAGCGGACAGCACGGGGAGCTGTTTTTT
TRBJ1-3,.,.,TRBV4-3,CASSQDWVEAGNTIYF,TGCGCCAGCAGCCAAGATTGGGTAGAGGCTGGAAACACCATATATTTT
TRBJ2-7,.,TRBD1,TRBV6-5,CASRGWGTGEDEQYF,TGTGCCAGCAGAGGGTGGGGAACAGGGGAAGACGAGCAGTACTTC
TRBJ1-2,.,.,TRBV4-2,CASSQDQGPYGYTF,TGTGCCAGCAGCCAAGATCAGGGTCCCTATGGCTACACCTTC
TRBJ2-7,.,TRBD2,TRBV5-6,CASSFTSGREYF,TGTGCCAGCAGCTTTACTAGCGGGAGAGAGTACTTC
TRBJ1-5,.,.,TRBV6-6,CASSYSAGAQPQHF,TGTGCCAGCAGTTACTCTGCAGGGGCTCAGCCCCAGCATTTT
TRBJ2-1,.,.,TRBV11-2,CASSLRVSGIYEQFF,TGTGCCAGCAGCTTACGTGTATCCGGGATCTATGAGCAGTTCTTC
TRBJ2-1,.,.,TRBV21-1,CARPSGLAAGEQFF,TGTGCCAGACCTTCGGGACTAGCGGCTGGTGAGCAGTTCTTC
TRBJ2-7,once,.,TRBV11-3,CASSLGRASYEQYF,TGTGCCAGCAGCTTAGGGCGGGCCTCCTACGAGCAGTACTTC
TRBJ1-1,.,.,TRBV2,CASSPGTVNTEAFF,TGTGCCAGCAGTCCCGGGACGGTGAACACTGAAGCTTTCTTT
TRBJ1-1,.,.,TRBV7-6,CASSARGNTEAFF,TGTGCCAGCAGCGCAAGGGGTAACACTGAAGCTTTCTTT
TRBJ2-3,.,TRBD1,TRBV7-9,CASSTRTGTSYFTDTQYF,TGTGCCAGCAGCACTCGGACAGGGACGTCCTATTTCACAGATACGCAGTATTTT
TRBJ2-1,.,TRBD2,TRBV2,CASSEVIAGHNEQFF,TGTGCCAGCAGTGAAGTTATAGCGGGGCACAATGAGCAGTTCTTC
TRBJ2-7,.,TRBD2,TRBV5-4,CASSLAGGLAGTQYEQYF,TGTGCCAGCAGCCTGGCGGGTGGACTAGCGGGTACCCAATACGAGCAGTACTTC
TRBJ2-2,.,.,TRBV19,CASTPGINTGELFF,TGTGCCAGCACCCCAGGGATTAACACCGGGGAGCTGTTTTTT
TRBJ1-1,.,TRBD1,TRBV5-1,CASSLSPRQGVTEAFF,TGCGCCAGCAGCTTGTCGCCCAGACAGGGGGTCACTGAAGCTTTCTTT
TRBJ2-2,.,.,TRBV6-2/TRBV6-3,CASSSGTFTGELFF,TGTGCCAGCAGTTCCGGGACGTTCACCGGGGAGCTGTTTTTT
TRBJ2-7,.,TRBD2,TRBV5-1,CASSRGTSGNSYEQYF,TGCGCCAGCAGCCGAGGGACTAGCGGGAATTCCTACGAGCAGTACTTC
TRBJ2-1,.,.,TRBV24-1,CATSRGGHYNEQFF,TGTGCCACCAGCAGGGGAGGGCATTACAATGAGCAGTTCTTC
TRBJ1-5,.,.,TRBV30,CAWSLEDQPQHF,TGTGCCTGGAGTCTAGAGGATCAGCCCCAGCATTTT
TRBJ1-5,.,TRBD1,TRBV6-5,CASFQGGYQPQHF,TGTGCCAGCTTCCAGGGGGGGTATCAGCCCCAGCATTTT
TRBJ2-2,once,.,TRBV3-1/TRBV3-2,CASSQDRDTGELFF,TGTGCCAGCAGCCAAGACAGGGACACCGGGGAGCTGTTTTTT
TRBJ2-7,few,TRBD1,TRBV15,CATSRDTGAYEQYF,TGTGCCACCAGCAGAGATACAGGGGCCTACGAGCAGTACTTC
TRBJ1-2,.,TRBD1,TRBV19,CASTIGTGGIGYTF,TGTGCCAGTACCATCGGGACAGGGGGCATTGGCTACACCTTC
TRBJ2-3,once,.,TRBV5-1,CASSLERPTDTQYF,TGCGCCAGCAGCTTGGAACGACCCACAGATACGCAGTATTTT
TRBJ1-1,.,.,TRBV30,CAWSLGVQTRSAFF,TGTGCCTGGAGCCTAGGGGTTCAGACCCGGTCAGCTTTCTTT
TRBJ1-1,.,.,TRBV5-1,CASSLPNTEAFF,TGCGCCAGCAGCTTGCCAAATACTGAAGCTTTCTTT